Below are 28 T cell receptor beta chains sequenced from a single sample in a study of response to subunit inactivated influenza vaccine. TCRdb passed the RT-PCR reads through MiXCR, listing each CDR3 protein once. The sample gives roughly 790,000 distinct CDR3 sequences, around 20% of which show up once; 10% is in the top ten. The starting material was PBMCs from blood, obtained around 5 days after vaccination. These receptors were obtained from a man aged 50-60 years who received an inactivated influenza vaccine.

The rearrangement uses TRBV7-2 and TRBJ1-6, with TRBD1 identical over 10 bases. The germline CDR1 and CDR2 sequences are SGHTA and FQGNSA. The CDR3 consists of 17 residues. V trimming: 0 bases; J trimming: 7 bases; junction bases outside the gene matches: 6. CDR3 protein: CASSLALGQGRNSPLHF. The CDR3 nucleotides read TGTGCCAGCAGCTTAGCGCTGGGACAGGGGCGAAATTCACCCCTCCACTTT.

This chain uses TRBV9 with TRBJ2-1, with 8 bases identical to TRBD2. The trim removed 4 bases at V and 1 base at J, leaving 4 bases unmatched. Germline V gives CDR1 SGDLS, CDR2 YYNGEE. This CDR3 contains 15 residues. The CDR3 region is CASSPGTRSYNEQFF. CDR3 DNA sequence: TGTGCCAGCAGCCCGGGGACTAGATCCTACAATGAGCAGTTCTTC.

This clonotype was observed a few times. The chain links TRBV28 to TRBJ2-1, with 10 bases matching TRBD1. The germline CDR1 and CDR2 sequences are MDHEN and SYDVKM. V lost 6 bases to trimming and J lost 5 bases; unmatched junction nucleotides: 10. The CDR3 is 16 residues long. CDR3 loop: CASRDGLGQGDNEQFF. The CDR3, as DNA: TGTGCCAGCAGGGATGGGTTAGGACAGGGGGACAATGAGCAGTTCTTC.

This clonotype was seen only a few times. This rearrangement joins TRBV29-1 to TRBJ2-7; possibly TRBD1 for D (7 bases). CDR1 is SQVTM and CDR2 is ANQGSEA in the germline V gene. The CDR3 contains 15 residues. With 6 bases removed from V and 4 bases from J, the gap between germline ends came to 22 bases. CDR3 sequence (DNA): TGCAGCGTCCGGGGCAGGGGGGAGACTATTTACGAGCAGTACTTC. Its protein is CSVRGRGETIYEQYF.

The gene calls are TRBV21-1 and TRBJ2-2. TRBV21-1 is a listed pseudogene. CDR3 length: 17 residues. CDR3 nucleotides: TGTGCCAGCAGCAAACATGCCAGCCGCACTAACACCGGGGAGCTGTTTTTT. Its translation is CASSKHASRTNTGELFF.

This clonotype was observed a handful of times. CDR3 nucleotides: TGTGCCAGCAGCCAACTGGACACTCTAGCCAAAAACATTCAGTACTTC. Its translation is CASSQLDTLAKNIQYF. The rearrangement joins TRBV4-2 to TRBJ2-4, with a possible D match to TRBD1 (5 bases). CDR1 and CDR2 (germline): LGHNA, YNFKEQ. The CDR3 is 16 amino acids. The germline V and J ends were trimmed by 2 bases and 0 bases, with 11 bases remaining between them.

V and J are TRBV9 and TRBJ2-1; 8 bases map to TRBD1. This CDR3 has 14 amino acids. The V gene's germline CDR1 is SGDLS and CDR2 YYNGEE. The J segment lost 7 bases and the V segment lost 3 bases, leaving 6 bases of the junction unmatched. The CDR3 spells CASSARTGFNEQFF. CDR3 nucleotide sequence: TGTGCCAGCAGCGCCCGGACAGGGTTTAATGAGCAGTTCTTC.

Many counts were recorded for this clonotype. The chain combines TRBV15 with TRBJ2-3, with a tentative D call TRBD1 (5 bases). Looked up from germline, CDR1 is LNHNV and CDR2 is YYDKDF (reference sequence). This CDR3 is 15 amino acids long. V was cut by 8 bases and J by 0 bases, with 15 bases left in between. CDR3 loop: CATSRAQESTDTQYF. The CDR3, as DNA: TGTGCCACCTCTCGCGCACAGGAAAGCACAGATACGCAGTATTTT.

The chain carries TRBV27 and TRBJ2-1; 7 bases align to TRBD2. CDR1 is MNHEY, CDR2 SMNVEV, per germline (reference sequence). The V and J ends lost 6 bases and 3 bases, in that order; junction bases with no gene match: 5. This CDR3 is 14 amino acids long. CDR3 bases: TGTGCCAGCAGCACTAGCGTCGTCTACAATGAGCAGTTCTTC. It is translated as CASSTSVVYNEQFF.

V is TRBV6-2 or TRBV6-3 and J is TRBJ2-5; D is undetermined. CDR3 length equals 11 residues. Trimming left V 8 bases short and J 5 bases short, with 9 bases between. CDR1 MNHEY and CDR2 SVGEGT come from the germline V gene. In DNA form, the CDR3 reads TGTGCCAGCTCCGTCTGGGAGACCCAGTACTTC. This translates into CASSVWETQYF.

In DNA, the CDR3 is TGTGCCAGCAGCTCTCAACAGGGACGCGGGTCCTACGAGCAGTACTTC. This gives the protein CASSSQQGRGSYEQYF. The chain is built from TRBV7-8 and TRBJ2-7; tentative D call: TRBD1 (6 bases). V gave up 4 bases and J gave up 1 base, with 17 bases separating them. Germline CDR1 is SGHVS and CDR2 is FQNEAQ. The CDR3 covers 16 residues. The entire variable domain, with the rest obtained from reference TRBV7-8 and TRBJ2-7, is as follows: GAGVSQSPRYKVAKRGQDVALRCDPISGHVSLFWYQQALGQGPEFLTYFQNEAQLDKSGLPSDRFFAERPEGSVSTLKIQRTQQEDSAVYLCASSSQQGRGSYEQYFGPGTRLTVT.

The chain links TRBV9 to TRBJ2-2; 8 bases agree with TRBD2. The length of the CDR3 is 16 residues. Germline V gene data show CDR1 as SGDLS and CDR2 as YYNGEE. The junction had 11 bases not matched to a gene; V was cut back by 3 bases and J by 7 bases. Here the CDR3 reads CASSGMSGSRFGELFF. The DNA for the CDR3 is TGTGCCAGCAGCGGTATGAGCGGGAGTCGATTCGGGGAGCTGTTTTTT. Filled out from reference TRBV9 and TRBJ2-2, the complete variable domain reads DSGVTQTPKHLITATGQRVTLRCSPRSGDLSVYWYQQSLDQGLQFLIQYYNGEERAKGNILERFSAQQFPDLHSELNLSSLELGDSALYFCASSGMSGSRFGELFFGEGSRLTVL.

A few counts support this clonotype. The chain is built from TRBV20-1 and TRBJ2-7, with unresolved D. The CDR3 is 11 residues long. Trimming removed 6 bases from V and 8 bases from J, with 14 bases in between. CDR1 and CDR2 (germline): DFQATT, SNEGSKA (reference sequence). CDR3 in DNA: TGCAGTGCCCTAGATAGGGTACAGCAGTACTTC. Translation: CSALDRVQQYF.

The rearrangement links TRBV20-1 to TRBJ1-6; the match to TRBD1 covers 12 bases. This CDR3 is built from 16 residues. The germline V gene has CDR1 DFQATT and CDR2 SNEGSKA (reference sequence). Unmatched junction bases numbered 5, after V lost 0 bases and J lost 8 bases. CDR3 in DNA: TGCAGTGCTAGAGATGGGGACAGGGGGCAATATTCACCCCTCCACTTT. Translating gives CSARDGDRGQYSPLHF.

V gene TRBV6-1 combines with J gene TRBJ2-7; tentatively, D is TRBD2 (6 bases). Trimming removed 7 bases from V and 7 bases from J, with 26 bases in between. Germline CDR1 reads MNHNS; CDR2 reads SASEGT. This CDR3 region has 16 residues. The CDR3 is CASTATGWKPRGEQYF. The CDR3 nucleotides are TGTGCCAGCACTGCTACGGGGTGGAAACCCCGGGGGGAGCAGTACTTC.

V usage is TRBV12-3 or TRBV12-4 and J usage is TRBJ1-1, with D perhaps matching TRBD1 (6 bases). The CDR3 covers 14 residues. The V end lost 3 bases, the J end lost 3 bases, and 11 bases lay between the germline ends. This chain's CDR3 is CASSLGHADTEAFF. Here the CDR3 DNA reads TGTGCCAGCAGTTTGGGACACGCCGACACTGAAGCTTTCTTT.

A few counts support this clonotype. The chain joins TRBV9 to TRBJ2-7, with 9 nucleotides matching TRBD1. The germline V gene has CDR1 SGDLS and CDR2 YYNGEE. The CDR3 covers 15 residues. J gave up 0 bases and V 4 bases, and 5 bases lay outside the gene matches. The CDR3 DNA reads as TGTGCCAGCAGCCCTGGACAGGGGCACTCCTACGAGCAGTACTTC. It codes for CASSPGQGHSYEQYF.

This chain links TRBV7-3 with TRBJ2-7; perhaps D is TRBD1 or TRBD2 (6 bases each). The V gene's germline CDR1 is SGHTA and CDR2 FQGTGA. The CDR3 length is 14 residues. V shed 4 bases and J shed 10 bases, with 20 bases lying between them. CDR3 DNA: TGTGCCAGCAGCTCAAGGGGACAAGGGGGGATACAGTACTTC. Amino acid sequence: CASSSRGQGGIQYF. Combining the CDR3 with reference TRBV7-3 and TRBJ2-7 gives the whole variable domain GAGVSQTPSNKVTEKGKYVELRCDPISGHTALYWYRQSLGQGPEFLIYFQGTGAADDSGLPNDRFFAVRPEGSVSTLKIQRTERGDSAVYLCASSSRGQGGIQYFGPGTRLTVT.

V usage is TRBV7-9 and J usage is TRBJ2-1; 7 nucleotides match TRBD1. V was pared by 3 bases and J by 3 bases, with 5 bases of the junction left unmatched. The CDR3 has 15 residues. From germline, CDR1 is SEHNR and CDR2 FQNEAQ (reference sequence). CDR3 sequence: CASSLPGQSYNEQFF. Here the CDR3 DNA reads TGTGCCAGCAGCTTGCCGGGACAGAGCTACAATGAGCAGTTCTTC.

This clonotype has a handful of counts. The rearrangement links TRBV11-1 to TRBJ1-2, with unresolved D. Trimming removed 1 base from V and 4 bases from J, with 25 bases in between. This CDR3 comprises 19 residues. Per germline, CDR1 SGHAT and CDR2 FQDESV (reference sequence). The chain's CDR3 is CASSLDAYIPTVRPYGYTF. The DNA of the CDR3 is TGTGCCAGCAGCTTAGACGCCTATATTCCTACCGTCCGACCCTATGGCTACACCTTC.

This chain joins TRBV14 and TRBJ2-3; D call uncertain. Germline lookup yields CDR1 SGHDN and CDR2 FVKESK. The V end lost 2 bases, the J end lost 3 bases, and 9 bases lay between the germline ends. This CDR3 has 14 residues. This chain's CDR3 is CASSQRHRTDTQYF. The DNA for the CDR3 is TGTGCCAGCAGCCAACGCCACCGAACAGATACGCAGTATTTT. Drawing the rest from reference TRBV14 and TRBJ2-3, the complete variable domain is EAGVTQFPSHSVIEKGQTVTLRCDPISGHDNLYWYRRVMGKEIKFLLHFVKESKQDESGMPNNRFLAERTGGTYSTLKVQPAELEDSGVYFCASSQRHRTDTQYFGPGTRLTVL.

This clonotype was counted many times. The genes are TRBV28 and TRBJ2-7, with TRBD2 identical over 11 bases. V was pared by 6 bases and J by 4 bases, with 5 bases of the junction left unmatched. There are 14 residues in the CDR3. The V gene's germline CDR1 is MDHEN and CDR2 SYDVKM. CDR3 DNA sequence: TGTGCCAGCAGAAATAGCGGGAGGGGATACGAGCAGTACTTC. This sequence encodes CASRNSGRGYEQYF.

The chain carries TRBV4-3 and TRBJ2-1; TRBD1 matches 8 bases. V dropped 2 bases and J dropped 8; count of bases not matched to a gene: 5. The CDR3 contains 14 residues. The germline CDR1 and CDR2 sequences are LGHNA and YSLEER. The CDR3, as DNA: TGCGCCAGCAGCCAAACTACAGGGGGACATGAGCAGTTCTTC. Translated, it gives CASSQTTGGHEQFF.

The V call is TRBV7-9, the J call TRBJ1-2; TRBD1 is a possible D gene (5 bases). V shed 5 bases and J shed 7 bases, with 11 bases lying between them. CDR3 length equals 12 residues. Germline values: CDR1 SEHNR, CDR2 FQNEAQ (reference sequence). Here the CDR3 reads CASSKDRSGYTF. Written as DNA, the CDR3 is TGTGCCAGCAGCAAAGACAGAAGTGGCTACACCTTC.

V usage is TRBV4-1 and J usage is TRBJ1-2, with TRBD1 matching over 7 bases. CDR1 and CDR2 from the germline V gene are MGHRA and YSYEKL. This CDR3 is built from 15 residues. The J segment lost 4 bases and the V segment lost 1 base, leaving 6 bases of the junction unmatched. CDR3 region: CASSQVGGQAYGYTF. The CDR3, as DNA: TGCGCCAGCAGCCAAGTTGGCGGACAGGCCTATGGCTACACCTTC.

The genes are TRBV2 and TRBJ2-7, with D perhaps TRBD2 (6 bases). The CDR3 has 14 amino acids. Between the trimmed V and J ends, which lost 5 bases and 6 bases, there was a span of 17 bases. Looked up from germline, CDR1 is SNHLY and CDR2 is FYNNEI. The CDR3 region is CASSRLVSSPEQYF. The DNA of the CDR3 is TGTGCCAGCAGTCGACTAGTCAGTTCACCCGAGCAGTACTTC.

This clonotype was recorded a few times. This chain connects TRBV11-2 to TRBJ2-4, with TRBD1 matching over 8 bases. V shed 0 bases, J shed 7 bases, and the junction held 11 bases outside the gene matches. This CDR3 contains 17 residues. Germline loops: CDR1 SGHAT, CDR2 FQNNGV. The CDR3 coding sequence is TGTGCCAGCAGCTTAGAAGGGACAGGCGCCCCGGGCAACATTCAGTACTTC. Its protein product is CASSLEGTGAPGNIQYF.

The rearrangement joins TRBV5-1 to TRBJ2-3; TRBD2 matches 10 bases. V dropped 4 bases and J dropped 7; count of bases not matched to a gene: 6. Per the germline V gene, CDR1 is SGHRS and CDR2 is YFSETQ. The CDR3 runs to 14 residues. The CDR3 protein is CASSEASGSNTQYF. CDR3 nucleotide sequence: TGCGCCAGCAGCGAGGCTAGCGGGAGTAATACGCAGTATTTT.